The 23 T cell receptor beta chains listed next were all sequenced from one sample in a study of breast tumors, draining lymph nodes, adjacent tissues. TCRdb re-derived calls from the multiplex PCR reads in MiXCR, one entry per CDR3 protein. The table records about 300,000 distinct CDR3 sequences, roughly 31% of them present only once. Samples came from axillary lymph nodes draining the breast cancer. Input material: axillary lymph node tissue. The receptors stem from a female donor with breast cancer. Some clones in this sample may be carry-over from other donors' samples.

This clonotype was detected ten times or more. The CDR3 loop reads CASSLIGGRATNEKLFF. For the CDR3, the DNA is TGTGCCAGCAGCCTCATAGGTGGCAGGGCAACTAATGAAAAACTGTTTTTT. The chain has TRBV7-2 and TRBJ1-4, with D perhaps TRBD1 (5 bases). CDR3 length equals 17 residues. V lost 5 bases and J 0 bases, leaving 16 bases between the germline ends. The germline CDR1 and CDR2 sequences are SGHTA and FQGNSA.

This clonotype has at least ten counts. The rearrangement links TRBV7-9 to TRBJ2-1; D unresolved. CDR1 and CDR2 (germline): SEHNR, FQNEAQ (reference sequence). Deletions cut 5 bases from V and 1 base from J, with 6 bases between. The CDR3 loop spans 13 amino acids. The CDR3 bases are TGTGCCAGCAGCCCCCCGTCCTACAATGAGCAGTTCTTC. It yields the protein CASSPPSYNEQFF.

As for this clonotype: A much larger clone differs from this one at a single base, so this may be a read error. The chain joins TRBV10-3 to TRBJ2-7, with D possibly matching TRBD2 (6 bases). The CDR3 spans 15 residues. Germline V CDR1 and CDR2: ENHRY, SYGVKD. CDR3 coding DNA: TGTGCCAGCAGTGTAGCGGTGGGACGGACCTACGAGCAGTACTTC. Protein product: CASSVAVGRTYEQYF.

Concerning this clonotype itself: The conserved final phenylalanine or tryptophan is absent from the CDR3, which likely points to a read error. This chain connects TRBV12-3 or TRBV12-4 to TRBJ2-1; TRBD2 aligns across 9 bases. V was pared by 0 bases and J by 5 bases, with 5 bases of the junction left unmatched. The CDR3 has 16 residues. The chain's CDR3 is CASSLAIAGGHNEQFS. In DNA, the CDR3 is TGTGCCAGCAGTTTAGCTATCGCGGGAGGGCACAATGAGCAGTTCTCC.

This clonotype has only a few counts. This could be a read error, since a much larger clone is one nucleotide away. The V and J genes are TRBV7-3 and TRBJ2-2; the D is unclear. V was trimmed by 5 bases and J by 4 bases, leaving 11 bases between them. Germline loops: CDR1 SGHTA, CDR2 FQGTGA. The CDR3 totals 14 residues. CDR3 amino acids: CASSASLSTGELFF. In DNA, the CDR3 is TGTGCCAGCAGCGCCAGTTTGAGCACCGGGGAGCTGTTTTTT.

This clonotype was picked up a small number of times. The chain carries TRBV6-2 or TRBV6-3 and TRBJ2-1; 8 bases align to TRBD2. Germline trimming cut 2 bases from V and 5 bases from J; bases unmatched to any gene: 11. The CDR3 is made up of 17 amino acids. The germline CDR1 and CDR2 sequences are MNHEY and SVGEGT. CDR3 sequence reads: CASSYVPGGPSDNEQFF. The CDR3 region has the DNA TGTGCCAGCAGTTACGTTCCGGGAGGGCCCTCAGACAATGAGCAGTTCTTC.

The V and J genes are TRBV7-3 and TRBJ1-5; possibly TRBD1 for D (5 bases). The CDR3 covers 12 residues. Deletions cut 4 bases from V and 13 bases from J, with 14 bases between. CDR1 and CDR2 from the germline V gene are SGHTA and FQGTGA. The CDR3 reads CASSSTCGAQHF. In DNA, the CDR3 is TGTGCCAGCAGCTCAACGTGCGGGGCGCAGCATTTT.

This clonotype has a count of ten or more. The rearrangement uses TRBV20-1 and TRBJ2-3, with unresolved D. Trimming took off 7 bases at V and 2 bases at J, with 10 bases between the two ends. This CDR3 is 12 amino acids long. CDR1 is DFQATT and CDR2 is SNEGSKA in the germline V gene (reference sequence). The DNA for the CDR3 is TGCAGTGTGTTGGCAGTCACAGATACGCAGTATTTT. It is translated as CSVLAVTDTQYF.

CDR3 amino acids: CASSSLVHQETQYF. CDR3 nucleotide sequence: TGTGCCAGCAGCTCCTTGGTTCACCAAGAGACCCAGTACTTC. This chain joins TRBV7-9 and TRBJ2-5; D is uncertain. V lost 4 bases and J lost 0, with 9 bases in between. This CDR3 comprises 14 residues. Germline CDR1 reads SEHNR; CDR2 reads FQNEAQ (reference sequence).

The chain recombines TRBV20-1 with TRBJ2-7, with TRBD2 matching over 9 bases. The CDR3 length is 18 residues. CDR1 DFQATT and CDR2 SNEGSKA come from the germline V gene (reference sequence). The junction had 15 bases not matched to a gene; V was cut back by 3 bases and J by 0 bases. The CDR3 sequence is CSASPPIVTSGFSYEQYF. CDR3 bases: TGCAGTGCTAGTCCCCCAATCGTTACTAGCGGGTTCTCCTACGAGCAGTACTTC.

V and J are TRBV20-1 and TRBJ2-4; 7 positions match TRBD2. This CDR3 region has 15 residues. Per the germline V gene, CDR1 is DFQATT and CDR2 is SNEGSKA (reference sequence). J was trimmed by 6 bases and V by 2 bases; bases with no gene match: 10. CDR3 nucleotide sequence: TGCAGTGCTAGAAGGCGGGAGAAGGATGGAAACATTCAGTACTTC. It specifies CSARRREKDGNIQYF.

This clonotype was picked up many times. The rearrangement uses TRBV12-3 or TRBV12-4 and TRBJ1-6; the D gene is possibly TRBD1 (5 bases). The CDR3 extends over 15 amino acids. V lost 5 bases and J 9 bases, leaving 17 bases between the germline ends. The CDR3 bases are TGTGCCAGCAGTCCCAGCGGGGGGATGGGTTCACCCCTCCACTTT. It yields the protein CASSPSGGMGSPLHF.

This clonotype has at least ten counts. The CDR3 coding sequence is TGTTCCACCCTTAAGGGGTCCCTTAGCACAGATACGCAGTATTTT. Protein product: CSTLKGSLSTDTQYF. The chain is built from TRBV6-1 and TRBJ2-3, with D possibly matching TRBD1 (5 bases). The CDR3 consists of 15 residues. Germline V gene sequence: CDR1 MNHNS, CDR2 SASEGT.

This chain uses TRBV15 with TRBJ2-6, with 9 bases lining up with TRBD1. This CDR3 is 17 amino acids long. The J segment lost 4 bases and the V segment lost 6 bases, leaving 10 bases of the junction unmatched. Germline lookup yields CDR1 LNHNV and CDR2 YYDKDF (reference sequence). CDR3 coding DNA: TGTGCCACCAGACAGGACAGGGGCACGCCGGGGGCCAACGTCCTGACTTTC. It specifies CATRQDRGTPGANVLTF.

There are many counts of this clonotype. The chain has TRBV15 and TRBJ2-3; the match to TRBD1 covers 9 bases. CDR1 and CDR2 (germline): LNHNV, YYDKDF (reference sequence). Trimming took 9 bases from V and 4 from J; bases not matched to a gene: 8. The CDR3 is 14 amino acids. CDR3 nucleotides: TGTGCCACAATGGACAGGGGTGATTCAGATACGCAGTATTTT. Translation gives CATMDRGDSDTQYF.

The gene calls are TRBV6-2 or TRBV6-3 and TRBJ2-7; 12 bases map to TRBD2. The germline gives CDR1 MNHEY, CDR2 SVGEGT. The junction had 11 bases not matched to a gene; V was cut back by 7 bases and J by 4 bases. This CDR3 spans 16 amino acids. The CDR3 sequence: CASNQPTSGRGYEQYF. CDR3 coding DNA: TGTGCCAGCAATCAACCGACTAGCGGGAGAGGGTACGAGCAGTACTTC.

There are many counts of this clonotype. The chain links TRBV6-5 to TRBJ2-1; 7 bases match TRBD2. V shed 6 bases and J 7 bases; nucleotides not matched to a gene: 6. The CDR3 covers 13 residues. Per the germline V gene, CDR1 is MNHEY and CDR2 is SVGAGI. The CDR3 reads CASRLASSNEQFF. The DNA of the CDR3 is TGTGCCAGCAGACTAGCGTCGTCGAATGAGCAGTTCTTC.

This clonotype was counted at least ten times. V gene TRBV6-2 or TRBV6-3 combines with J gene TRBJ2-5; D is undetermined. Trimming cost V 2 bases and J 2 bases, with 9 bases left between them. The CDR3 is 14 residues long. The V gene's germline CDR1 is MNHEY and CDR2 SVGEGT. CDR3 in DNA: TGTGCCAGCAGTTACGCGACTCTGCAAGAGACCCAGTACTTC. It yields the protein CASSYATLQETQYF.

This clonotype was recorded at least ten times. The chain carries TRBV6-5 and TRBJ2-7; TRBD2 matches at 7 bases. V was clipped by 2 bases and J by 7 bases; unmatched bases: 11. CDR1 and CDR2 from the germline V gene are MNHEY and SVGAGI. The CDR3 loop spans 15 amino acids. CDR3 DNA sequence: TGTGCCAGCAGTTACGCACCTAGCGGACCCATGGAGCAGTACTTC. Translated: CASSYAPSGPMEQYF.

The J gene is TRBJ2-2, the V gene TRBV3-1, with D perhaps matching TRBD1 (6 bases). Germline assignment: CDR1 LGHDT and CDR2 YNNKEL (reference sequence). The CDR3 length is 13 residues. V was cut by 11 bases and J by 5 bases, with 15 bases left in between. The CDR3 spells CACRQVWTGELFF. The CDR3 DNA sequence: TGTGCCTGCCGACAGGTTTGGACCGGGGAGCTGTTTTTT.

The sample holds a few counts of this clonotype. The chain uses TRBV28 and TRBJ1-2, with D perhaps matching TRBD1 (5 bases). Germline CDR1 and CDR2: MDHEN and SYDVKM. Trimming removed 1 base from V and 0 bases from J, with 15 bases in between. This CDR3 contains 17 residues. The CDR3: CASSLYRVGTANYGYTF. Written as DNA, the CDR3 is TGTGCCAGCAGTTTATACCGCGTCGGGACGGCTAACTATGGCTACACCTTC.

This clonotype has ten or more counts. The genes are TRBV10-3 and TRBJ2-2, with 13 bases matching TRBD2. Germline lookup yields CDR1 ENHRY and CDR2 SYGVKD. Trimming removed 6 bases from V and 6 bases from J; junction bases left unmatched: 7. This CDR3 contains 16 residues. The CDR3 DNA reads as TGTGCCATCAGCGGACTAGCGGGAGATAACTCCGGGGAGCTGTTTTTT. It is translated as CAISGLAGDNSGELFF.

This clonotype appeared many times. The chain is built from TRBV4-1 and TRBJ2-5; D may match TRBD1 or TRBD2 (6 bases each). In germline, CDR1 is MGHRA, CDR2 YSYEKL. The ends were cut back, 0 bases at V and 5 bases at J, with 13 bases in the middle. CDR3 size: 15 residues. The CDR3 bases are TGCGCCAGCAGCCAAGATCCGGGGGCAAAGGAGACCCAGTACTTC. It is translated as CASSQDPGAKETQYF.